This T cell receptor beta chain was captured by sequencing in a study of T cell responses to AZD1222 COVID-19 vaccine. Findings and caveats of the study: Samples come after the peak T cell response, not at day 14. Spike-specific TCR breadth rose after two AZD1222 doses, and depth rose as well. Possibly, clonal diversity was underestimated; donors were largely white British and included more females. Only five to seven individuals given AZD1222 were seropositive at baseline.

The method was immunoSEQ multiplex PCR; TCRdb's version includes in-frame clones alone and lacks a portion of them. The sample contains 200,000 or so clones, just over 90% of which appear only once. Comments on this clone: Its target is not known.

The V end was cut by 2 bases, the J end by 5 bases, with 9 bases between. CDR1 MNHEY and CDR2 SMNVEV come from the germline V gene (reference sequence). This CDR3 region has 13 residues. Sequenced here: peripheral blood, sampled on day 0 of MenACWY control vaccination. The rearrangement links TRBV27 to TRBJ1-1; no firm D call. This clonotype originated in an adult in good health. The CDR3 region has the DNA TGTGCCAGCAGTTTAGTTCCGGGGACTGAAGCTTTCTTT. Translated: CASSLVPGTEAFF.